These 23 T cell receptor beta chains share one sample of origin, sequenced in a study of identical twins. MiXCR, run by TCRdb on the 5' RACE reads, gives a single entry per CDR3 protein. The sample shows approximately 350,000 distinct CDR3 sequences, about 12% of them seen only once. These data were also reused for a study on yellow fever vaccine responses in identical twins.

The source material was CD8+ T cells sorted from blood. All receptors come from a woman aged 18-29 years in good health.

The chain has TRBV5-6 and TRBJ2-3, with 9 nucleotides matching TRBD2. The CDR3 runs to 18 residues. The V segment lost 3 bases and the J segment 1 base; nucleotides outside the gene matches: 12. CDR1 and CDR2 (germline): SGHDT, YYEEEE. This CDR3 reads CASSYEISSGSGTDTQYF. CDR3 DNA sequence: TGTGCCAGCAGCTACGAAATAAGTAGCGGGAGCGGCACAGATACGCAGTATTTT.

This clonotype has more than one count but fewer than ten. The V and J genes are TRBV24-1 and TRBJ1-1; D not resolved. The CDR3 has 13 residues. V was pared by 3 bases and J by 6 bases, with 10 bases between. CDR1 and CDR2 (germline): KGHDR, SFDVKD. In DNA form, the CDR3 reads TGTGCCACCAGTGATCAACACGGCGCTGAAGCTTTCTTT. Residues: CATSDQHGAEAFF.

The chain links TRBV29-1 to TRBJ1-2; D not certain. CDR1 is SQVTM and CDR2 is ANQGSEA in the germline V gene. Between the trimmed V and J ends, which lost 5 bases and 3 bases, there was a span of 10 bases. The CDR3 covers 12 residues. CDR3 amino acids: CSVRSDYYGYTF. CDR3 sequence (DNA): TGCAGCGTTCGTTCGGACTACTATGGCTACACCTTC.

In its sample, this clonotype was seen a few times. V gene TRBV24-1 combines with J gene TRBJ2-3; D might be TRBD1 (6 bases). Trimming cost V 2 bases and J 2 bases, with 7 bases left between them. CDR1 is KGHDR, CDR2 SFDVKD, per germline. The CDR3 runs to 14 residues. This CDR3 reads CATSDWDNTDTQYF. CDR3 DNA sequence: TGTGCCACCAGTGATTGGGACAACACAGATACGCAGTATTTT.

This clonotype was recorded a few times. The rearrangement joins TRBV5-4 to TRBJ2-1; D gene uncertain. V gave up 3 bases and J gave up 6 bases, with 10 bases separating them. The CDR3 runs 13 residues. Germline V gene data show CDR1 as SGHNT and CDR2 as YYREEE (reference sequence). Here the CDR3 reads CASSSTSTNEQFF. The CDR3 coding sequence is TGTGCCAGCAGCTCGACCTCGACCAATGAGCAGTTCTTC.

This clonotype was seen more than once but under ten times. This sequence joins TRBV27 and TRBJ1-1; no reliable D call. Germline loops: CDR1 MNHEY, CDR2 SMNVEV (reference sequence). The CDR3 spans 13 residues. Trimming removed 5 bases from V and 6 bases from J, with 13 bases in between. The CDR3 DNA is TGTGCCAGCAGTATACATAAAGGACCTGAAGCTTTCTTT. Translation gives CASSIHKGPEAFF.

This clonotype was detected only a few times. The chain couples TRBV12-3 or TRBV12-4 to TRBJ2-1; TRBD2 matches 14 bases. With 10 bases clipped from V and 10 bases from J, the junction kept 15 bases outside the gene matches. This CDR3 spans 16 amino acids. CDR3 DNA: TGTGCCATAACCCCTCCCGGACTAGCGGGGGGTGGGGAGCAGTTCTTC. Its translation is CAITPPGLAGGGEQFF.

The gene calls are TRBV12-3 or TRBV12-4 and TRBJ2-1, with TRBD2 matching over 7 bases. The CDR3 spans 15 residues. Trimming at V came to 6 bases and at J to 4 bases, leaving 9 bases not matched to a gene. The CDR3 loop reads CASRGAGKHYNEQFF. CDR3 coding DNA: TGTGCCAGCAGAGGAGCGGGGAAGCATTACAATGAGCAGTTCTTC.

This clonotype was recorded a few times. The V and J genes are TRBV27 and TRBJ2-4; 10 bases agree with TRBD1. Germline CDR1 and CDR2: MNHEY and SMNVEV (reference sequence). With 0 bases clipped from V and 15 bases from J, the junction kept 5 bases outside the gene matches. The CDR3 length is 13 residues. The CDR3 is CASSLSSGQGLYF. The CDR3 bases are TGTGCCAGCAGTTTATCTTCGGGACAGGGGTTGTACTTC.

This clonotype was seen only a few times. This rearrangement joins TRBV12-3 or TRBV12-4 to TRBJ1-2; unclear D gene. The germline V and J ends were trimmed by 3 bases and 7 bases, with 12 bases remaining between them. CDR3 length equals 13 residues. In nucleotides, the CDR3 is TGTGCCAGCAGTTTTTCCCCCTTAGGTGGCTACACCTTC. Amino acids: CASSFSPLGGYTF.

The V call is TRBV6-5, the J call TRBJ1-2; D gene uncertain. The CDR3 covers 15 residues. V gave up 0 bases and J gave up 8 bases, with 16 bases separating them. The germline V gene encodes CDR1 MNHEY and CDR2 SVGAGI. CDR3 sequence (DNA): TGTGCCAGCAGTTACTCCCCGTCCCCGGTCTGGGGCTACACCTTC. Residues: CASSYSPSPVWGYTF.

V is TRBV6-2 or TRBV6-3 and J is TRBJ1-5; weak D call: TRBD1 (6 bases). CDR3 length: 14 residues. With 5 bases removed from V and 5 bases from J, the gap between germline ends came to 13 bases. Looked up from germline, CDR1 is MNHEY and CDR2 is SVGEGT. The CDR3 DNA reads as TGTGCCAGCAGTACCTGGGACAAAGATCAGCCCCAGCATTTT. Its translation is CASSTWDKDQPQHF.

In this sample, this clonotype turned up a few times. This chain links TRBV4-1 with TRBJ2-1; TRBD2 matches 9 bases. Germline loops: CDR1 MGHRA, CDR2 YSYEKL. The V segment lost 1 base and the J segment 6 bases; nucleotides outside the gene matches: 1. The CDR3 is 14 amino acids. CDR3 coding DNA: TGCGCCAGCAGCCAAGTTAGCGGGAGCAATGAGCAGTTCTTC. It is translated as CASSQVSGSNEQFF.

This clonotype has at least ten counts. The chain uses TRBV7-8 and TRBJ2-1; D possibly corresponds to TRBD1 (5 bases). Trimming took off 5 bases at V and 3 bases at J, with 14 bases between the two ends. CDR3 length: 15 residues. Germline V gene lookup returns CDR1 SGHVS and CDR2 FQNEAQ. For the CDR3, the DNA is TGTGCCAGCAGCGGGGTCGGAAGGGGCTACAATGAGCAGTTCTTC. It translates to CASSGVGRGYNEQFF.

This clonotype was recorded many times. The chain recombines TRBV9 with TRBJ2-7, with 7 positions matching TRBD1. The V and J ends lost 4 bases and 3 bases, in that order; junction bases with no gene match: 10. The CDR3 runs to 15 residues. Germline-derived CDR1 and CDR2 are SGDLS and YYNGEE. The CDR3 coding sequence is TGTGCCAGCAGCCCCACGGGACAGAATCTCTACGAGCAGTACTTC. Amino acid sequence: CASSPTGQNLYEQYF. Complete variable domain (other parts from reference TRBV9 and TRBJ2-7): DSGVTQTPKHLITATGQRVTLRCSPRSGDLSVYWYQQSLDQGLQFLIQYYNGEERAKGNILERFSAQQFPDLHSELNLSSLELGDSALYFCASSPTGQNLYEQYFGPGTRLTVT.

This chain connects TRBV12-3 or TRBV12-4 to TRBJ2-7; the D call may be TRBD1 or TRBD2 (6 bases each). The CDR3 extends over 12 amino acids. Trimming removed 6 bases at V and 6 bases at J, with 12 bases between. CDR3 region: CASRGGQSEQYF. In nucleotides, the CDR3 is TGTGCCAGCAGGGGGGGCCAGTCCGAGCAGTACTTC.

The CDR3 is CSVEDRKGGSYGYTF. DNA for the CDR3: TGCAGCGTTGAAGATCGAAAAGGGGGCAGCTATGGCTACACCTTC. This chain joins TRBV29-1 and TRBJ1-2, with 7 bases matching TRBD1. The germline V gene encodes CDR1 SQVTM and CDR2 ANQGSEA. J gave up 4 bases and V 0 bases, and 8 bases lay outside the gene matches. The CDR3 consists of 15 residues. Based on the CDR3 plus reference TRBV29-1 and TRBJ1-2, the full variable domain is SAVISQKPSRDICQRGTSLTIQCQVDSQVTMMFWYRQQPGQSLTLIATANQGSEATYESGFVIDKFPISRPNLTFSTLTVSNMSPEDSSIYLCSVEDRKGGSYGYTFGSGTRLTVV.

This clonotype was detected only a few times. The V gene is TRBV24-1, the J gene TRBJ2-1, with 9 bases fitting TRBD2. Germline V CDR1 and CDR2: KGHDR, SFDVKD. The CDR3 sequence is 13 residues long. Trimming cost V 9 bases and J 9 bases; bases outside gene matches: 8. CDR3 DNA: TGTGCCACCGTCGCGGGAGGGGGGGGTGAGCAGTTCTTC. This gives the protein CATVAGGGGEQFF.

This clonotype was counted a few times. The CDR3 DNA follows: TGTGCCAGCAGCCAAGATCCTGGTATTCCCCAGCATTTT. The encoded protein is CASSQDPGIPQHF. This chain joins TRBV3-1 and TRBJ1-5; the D is unclear. Trimming shortened V by 0 bases and J by 10 bases, and 10 bases separated the two germline ends. This CDR3 spans 13 amino acids. Per the germline V gene, CDR1 is LGHDT and CDR2 is YNNKEL (reference sequence). The entire variable domain, with the rest obtained from reference TRBV3-1 and TRBJ1-5, is as follows: DTAVSQTPKYLVTQMGNDKSIKCEQNLGHDTMYWYKQDSKKFLKIMFSYNNKELIINETVPNRFSPKSPDKAHLNLHINSLELGDSAVYFCASSQDPGIPQHFGDGTRLSIL.

The chain combines TRBV9 with TRBJ2-5; 13 bases line up with TRBD2. CDR3 length: 17 amino acids. V shed 5 bases, J shed 4 bases, and the junction held 11 bases outside the gene matches. Germline V lookup: CDR1 SGDLS, CDR2 YYNGEE. DNA of the CDR3: TGTGCCAGCAGGCCCACTAGCGGGGGGGCCCTGGTAGAGACCCAGTACTTC. It encodes CASRPTSGGALVETQYF.

V usage is TRBV5-4 and J usage is TRBJ1-1; D is perhaps TRBD1 (6 bases). The CDR3 runs 14 residues. Germline V lookup: CDR1 SGHNT, CDR2 YYREEE (reference sequence). Between the trimmed V and J ends, which lost 4 bases and 8 bases, there was a span of 18 bases. The CDR3 DNA is TGTGCCAGCAGCCCACCTTACGGGGGCACGGAAGCTTTCTTT. Protein product: CASSPPYGGTEAFF.

This clonotype has more than one count but fewer than ten. The chain joins TRBV7-6 to TRBJ2-1; TRBD2 agrees at 11 bases. From germline, CDR1 is SGHVS and CDR2 FNYEAQ. This CDR3 contains 17 residues. Unmatched junction bases numbered 5, after V lost 1 base and J lost 3 bases. CDR3 in amino acids: CASSLGTSGSFYNEQFF. CDR3 nucleotide sequence: TGTGCCAGCAGCTTAGGTACTAGCGGGAGCTTCTACAATGAGCAGTTCTTC.

In this sample, this clonotype turned up a few times. The rearrangement uses TRBV20-1 and TRBJ2-1; 8 bases match TRBD2. This CDR3 has 12 residues. Germline V gives CDR1 DFQATT, CDR2 SNEGSKA (reference sequence). V was clipped by 4 bases and J by 9 bases; unmatched bases: 5. The CDR3 bases are TGCAGTGCTAACCGCGGGGGGACTGAGCAGTTCTTC. Its protein product is CSANRGGTEQFF.